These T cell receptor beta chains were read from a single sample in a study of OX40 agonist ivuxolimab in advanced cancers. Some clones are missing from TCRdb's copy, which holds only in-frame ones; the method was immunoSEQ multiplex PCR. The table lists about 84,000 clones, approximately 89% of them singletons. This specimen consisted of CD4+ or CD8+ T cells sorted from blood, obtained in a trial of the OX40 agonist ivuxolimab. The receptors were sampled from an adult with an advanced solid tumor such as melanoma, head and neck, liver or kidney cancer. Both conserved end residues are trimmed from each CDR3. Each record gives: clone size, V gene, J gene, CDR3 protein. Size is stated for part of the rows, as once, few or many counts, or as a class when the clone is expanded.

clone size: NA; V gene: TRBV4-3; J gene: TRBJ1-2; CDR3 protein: ASSQADNWQVSYGYT
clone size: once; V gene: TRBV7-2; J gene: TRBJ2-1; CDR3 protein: ASSLGGSVSHNEQF
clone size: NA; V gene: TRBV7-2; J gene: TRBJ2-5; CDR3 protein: ASSLVVGLRTETQY
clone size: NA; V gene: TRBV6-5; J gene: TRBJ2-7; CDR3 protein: ASSPRGAYEQY
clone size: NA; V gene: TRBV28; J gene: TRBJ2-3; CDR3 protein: ASSRLASTDTQY
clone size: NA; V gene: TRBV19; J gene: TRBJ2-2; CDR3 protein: ASSKTTYTGELF
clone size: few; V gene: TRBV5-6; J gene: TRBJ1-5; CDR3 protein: ASSWWGLATVS
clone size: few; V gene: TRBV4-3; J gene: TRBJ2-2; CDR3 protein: ASSQEPGGSTGELF
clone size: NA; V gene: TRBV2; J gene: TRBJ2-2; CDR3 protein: ASSGQATGELF
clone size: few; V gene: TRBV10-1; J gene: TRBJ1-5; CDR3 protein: ASSEGVNQPQH
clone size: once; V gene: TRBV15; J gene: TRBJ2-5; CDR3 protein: ATSRSRGVQETQY
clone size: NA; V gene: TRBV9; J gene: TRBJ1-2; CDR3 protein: ASSVEPGHSNYGYT
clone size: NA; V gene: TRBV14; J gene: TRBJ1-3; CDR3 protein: ASSPVGGLGAGNTIY
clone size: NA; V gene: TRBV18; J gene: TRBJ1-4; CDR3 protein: ASSFPGLEKLF
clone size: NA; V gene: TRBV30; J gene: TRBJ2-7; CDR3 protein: AWSVGTNNGYEQY
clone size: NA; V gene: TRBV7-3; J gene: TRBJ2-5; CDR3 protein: ASSSAVTQY
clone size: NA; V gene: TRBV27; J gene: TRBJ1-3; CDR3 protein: ASSLKHSLLSGNTIY
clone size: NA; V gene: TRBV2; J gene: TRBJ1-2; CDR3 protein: ASAELGDVVGYT
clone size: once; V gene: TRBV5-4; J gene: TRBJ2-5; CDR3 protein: ASSGEWEETQY
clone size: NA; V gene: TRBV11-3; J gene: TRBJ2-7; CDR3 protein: ASSLEPGTGVY
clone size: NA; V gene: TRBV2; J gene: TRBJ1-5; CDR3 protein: ASSEMTSRSSQPQH
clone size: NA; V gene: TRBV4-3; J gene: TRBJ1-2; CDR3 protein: ASSQEVGGGYT
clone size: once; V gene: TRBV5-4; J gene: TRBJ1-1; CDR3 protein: ASSLQGTANTEAF
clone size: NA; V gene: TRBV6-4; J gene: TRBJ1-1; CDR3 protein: ASSDSTGTEAF
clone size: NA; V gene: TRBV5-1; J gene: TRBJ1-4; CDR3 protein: ASGIQGLEEKLF
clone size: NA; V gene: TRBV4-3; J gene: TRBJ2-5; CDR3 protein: ASSQELGRAETQY
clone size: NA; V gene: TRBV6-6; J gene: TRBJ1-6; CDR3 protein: ASSYGAGGGDSPLH
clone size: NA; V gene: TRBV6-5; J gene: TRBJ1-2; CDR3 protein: ASSYSKFGYGYT
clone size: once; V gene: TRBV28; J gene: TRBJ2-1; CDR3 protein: ASSLKLYNEQF
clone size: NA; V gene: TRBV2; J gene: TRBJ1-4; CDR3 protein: ASSGLTGGEKLF
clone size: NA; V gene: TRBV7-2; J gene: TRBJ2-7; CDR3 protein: ASSAASGISYEQY
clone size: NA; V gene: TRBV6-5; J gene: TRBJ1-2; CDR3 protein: ASSYRIGYGYT
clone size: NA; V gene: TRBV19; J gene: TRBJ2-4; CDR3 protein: ASSRALESIQY
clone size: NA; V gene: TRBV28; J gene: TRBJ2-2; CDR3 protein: ASSTGLAGDRTGELF
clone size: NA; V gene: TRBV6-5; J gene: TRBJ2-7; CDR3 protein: ASSYSRGGDEQY
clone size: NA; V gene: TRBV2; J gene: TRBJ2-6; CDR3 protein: ASRKPLYSGANVLT
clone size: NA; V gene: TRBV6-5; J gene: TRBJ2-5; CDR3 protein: ASSYAAFFEETQY
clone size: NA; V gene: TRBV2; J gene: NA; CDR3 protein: ASTQSGTASYEQY
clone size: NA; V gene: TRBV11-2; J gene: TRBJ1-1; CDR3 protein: ASSKREFTNTEAF
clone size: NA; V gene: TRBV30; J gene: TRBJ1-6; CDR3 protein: AWSVRDLYYNSPLH
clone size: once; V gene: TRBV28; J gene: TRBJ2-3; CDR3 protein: ASSPPTGYSTDTQY
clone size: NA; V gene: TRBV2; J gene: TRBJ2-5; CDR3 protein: ASRRRDRGRETQY
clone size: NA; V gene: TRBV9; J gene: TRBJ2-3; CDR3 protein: ASSVGTGSTDTQY
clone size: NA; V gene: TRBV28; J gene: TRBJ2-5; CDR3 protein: ASSPEGRSDGETQY
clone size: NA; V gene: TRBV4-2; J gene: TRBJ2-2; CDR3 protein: ASSLGLAETGELF
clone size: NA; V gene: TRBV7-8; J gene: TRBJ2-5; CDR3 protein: ASSGGGGKETQY
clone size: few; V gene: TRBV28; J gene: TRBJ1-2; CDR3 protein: ASNGQGAGYT
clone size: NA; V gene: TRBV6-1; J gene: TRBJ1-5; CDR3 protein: ASRGIKGNQPQH
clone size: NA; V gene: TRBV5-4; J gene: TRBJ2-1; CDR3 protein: ASSLLGDEDNEQF
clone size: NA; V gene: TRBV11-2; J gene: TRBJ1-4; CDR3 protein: ASSLLSEKLF
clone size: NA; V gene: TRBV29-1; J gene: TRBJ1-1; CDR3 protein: SVSRVRAF
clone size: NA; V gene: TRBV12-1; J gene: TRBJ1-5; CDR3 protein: ASSFGAGAEGQPQH
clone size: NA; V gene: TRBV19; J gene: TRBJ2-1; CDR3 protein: ASSRTRDRSSYNEQF
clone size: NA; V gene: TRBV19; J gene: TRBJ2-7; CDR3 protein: ASSIDAAFSYEQY
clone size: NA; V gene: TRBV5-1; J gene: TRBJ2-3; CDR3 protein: ASSLGHAVSTDTQY
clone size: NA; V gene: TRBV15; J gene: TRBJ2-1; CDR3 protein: ATSIRTGSYNEQF
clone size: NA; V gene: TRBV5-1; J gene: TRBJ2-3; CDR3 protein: ASSGGAGVTTDTQY